These T cell receptor beta chains were read from a single sample in a study of T cell changes during pregnancy in multiple sclerosis. Sequencing was performed with immunoSEQ multiplex PCR; in TCRdb, only in-frame clones are kept and a portion is missing. The sample records 60,000 to 75,000 clones, roughly 90% being singletons. Material: peripheral blood, obtained before pregnancy. The receptors shown here come from a female donor with multiple sclerosis, enrolled in a pregnancy study. CDR3s include the opening cysteine and the closing phenylalanine or tryptophan. D genes are given only for firm matches. Size is stated for part of the rows, as once, few or many counts, or as a class when the clone is expanded.

clone size	D gene	V gene	J gene	CDR3 DNA	CDR3 protein
-	-	TRBV4-3	TRBJ1-2	TGCGCCAGCAGCCTGTCCTCCGGGACACACTATGGCTACACCTTC	CASSLSSGTHYGYTF
-	-	TRBV6-5	TRBJ2-6	TGTGCCAGCAGTTTACAGCCCTCTGGGGCCAACGTCCTGACTTTC	CASSLQPSGANVLTF
-	-	TRBV5-6	TRBJ1-6	TGTGCCAGCAGCTTTACTGGAGGGAATTCACCCCTCCACTTT	CASSFTGGNSPLHF
-	TRBD2	TRBV18	TRBJ2-3	TGTGCCAGCTCACCACTAGCAGCGGGGGGGTCAGATACGCAGTATTTT	CASSPLAAGGSDTQYF
-	TRBD1	TRBV6-1	TRBJ2-7	TGTGCCAGCAGTGAATTTACAGGGGGGTACTTC	CASSEFTGGYF
-	TRBD2	TRBV27	TRBJ2-5	TGTGCCAGCAGTTTTCGTACGGGACTAGCGGGGGGATCTGAAGAGACCCAGTACTTC	CASSFRTGLAGGSEETQYF
-	TRBD1	TRBV2	TRBJ2-4	TGTGCCAGCAGTGAAGACAGGGGCTCCAAAAACATTCAGTACTTC	CASSEDRGSKNIQYF
-	TRBD1	TRBV9	TRBJ1-2	TGTGCCAGCTCCGGGACAGGCTATGGCTACACCTTC	CASSGTGYGYTF
-	TRBD1	TRBV9	TRBJ2-2	TGTGCCAGCAGCGCCCTGGACAGGGTCGGGCGGGGAATCAACACCGGGGAGCTGTTTTTT	CASSALDRVGRGINTGELFF
-	-	TRBV21-1	TRBJ2-7	TGTGCCAGCAGCAAAGTCCCGACAGGGGGCCTCGACGAGCAGTACTTC	CASSKVPTGGLDEQYF
-	TRBD2	TRBV6-4	TRBJ2-3	TGTGCCAGCAGTGAGGGTAGCGGGGGCGGGGATACGCAGTATTTT	CASSEGSGGGDTQYF
-	-	TRBV29-1	TRBJ2-2	TGCAGCGTTGTTGTCCATGAACGGGCCGGGGAGCTGTTTTTT	CSVVVHERAGELFF
-	TRBD1	TRBV19	TRBJ2-7	TGTGCCAGTAGCAGCGGACAGGGGGCGTTCTACGAGCAGTACTTC	CASSSGQGAFYEQYF
-	TRBD1	TRBV7-8	TRBJ1-6	TGTGCCAGCAGCTTATCGGGACAGGGAAATTCACCCCTCCACTTT	CASSLSGQGNSPLHF
-	-	TRBV6-1	TRBJ2-3	TGTGCCAGCAGTCAGGCTTTGGATACGCAGTATTTT	CASSQALDTQYF
-	-	TRBV4-3	TRBJ1-3	TGCGCCAGCAGCCGACGACAGGTAAACTCTGGAAACACCATATATTTT	CASSRRQVNSGNTIYF
-	TRBD1	TRBV11-2	TRBJ2-7	TGTGCCAGCAGCTTAGTCAGGGGGTCAGACGAGCAGTACTTC	CASSLVRGSDEQYF
-	-	TRBV19	TRBJ2-3	TGTGCCAGTAGTCCCCGGGAAGGTACAGATACGCAGTATTTT	CASSPREGTDTQYF
few	TRBD1	TRBV7-6	TRBJ1-1	TGTGCCAGCCGGGGACAGGGGGACACTGAAGCTTTCTTT	CASRGQGDTEAFF
-	-	TRBV27	TRBJ1-2	TGTGCCAGCAGTTTAGATGCGGACTACTATGGCTACACCTTC	CASSLDADYYGYTF
-	-	TRBV6-6	TRBJ2-1	TGTGCCAGCAGTTCCCCCAGCCGAGGGCACAATGAGCAGTTCTTC	CASSSPSRGHNEQFF
-	-	TRBV7-8	TRBJ1-6	TGTGCCAGCAGCCCCGGACAGCCGAATTCACCCCTCCACTTT	CASSPGQPNSPLHF
once	-	TRBV19	TRBJ1-1	TGTGCCAGTAGTCAGGACATGAACACTGAAGCTTTCTTT	CASSQDMNTEAFF
once	TRBD1	TRBV7-9	TRBJ2-2	TGTGCCAGCAGCCAAGGGGACAGGAACACCGGGGAGCTGTTTTTT	CASSQGDRNTGELFF
-	-	TRBV7-3	TRBJ1-6	TGTGCCAGCAGCCTGGGGGGGGGACTAAATTCACCCCTCCACTTT	CASSLGGGLNSPLHF
-	-	TRBV7-2	TRBJ1-1	TGTGCCAGCAGCTATAGAATGAACACTGAAGCTTTCTTT	CASSYRMNTEAFF
-	-	TRBV12-5	TRBJ2-1	TGTGCTAGTGGTTTGTCGCGGACAGAAAACAATGAGCAGTTCTTC	CASGLSRTENNEQFF
-	TRBD1	TRBV7-6	TRBJ1-1	TGTGCCAGCAGCCCCCTCGGGGGGGACAGGGGGCGAATAAGCACTGAAGCTTTCTTT	CASSPLGGDRGRISTEAFF
-	-	TRBV2	TRBJ1-5	TGTGCCAGCGCTGGAGACGGCGGCTTAAGTTGGCCCCAGCATTTT	CASAGDGGLSWPQHF
once	-	TRBV2	TRBJ1-1	TGTGCCAGCAATCCAACAGACATGAACACTGAAGCTTTCTTT	CASNPTDMNTEAFF
-	TRBD1	TRBV28	TRBJ1-2	TGTGCCAGCAGTCTGAGGGACAGCTACTATGGCTACACCTTC	CASSLRDSYYGYTF
once	-	TRBV29-1	TRBJ2-1	TGCAGCGCCCTAGGGGTAAATGAGCAGTTCTTC	CSALGVNEQFF
few	-	TRBV4-1	TRBJ1-1	TGCGCCAGCAGCCAAGTAGGAGGGAACACTGAAGCTTTCTTT	CASSQVGGNTEAFF
-	TRBD2	TRBV5-4	TRBJ2-2	TGTGCCAGCAAATCTCTAGCGGGGGTCGGGGAGCTGTTTTTT	CASKSLAGVGELFF
-	-	TRBV2	TRBJ2-6	TGTGCCACCTCCAGGGGCAGGTTCTCTGGGGCCAACGTCCTGACTTTC	CATSRGRFSGANVLTF
-	-	TRBV9	TRBJ2-2	TGTGCCAGCAGCGCCGCAGCCGGGGAGCTGTTTTTT	CASSAAAGELFF
-	-	TRBV19	TRBJ2-5	TGTGCCAGTAGTATCCTACCCTCGGGAGAGACCCAGTACTTC	CASSILPSGETQYF
-	TRBD2	TRBV27	TRBJ2-3	TGTGCCAGCAGGTCTAGCGGGCTAGGGGCAGATACGCAGTATTTT	CASRSSGLGADTQYF
-	-	TRBV9	TRBJ1-5	TGTGCCAGCAGCGCCGGCGGGGGGCCCCAGCATTTT	CASSAGGGPQHF